These T cell receptor beta chains were read from a single sample in a study of blood T cell repertoires in COVID-19. Sequencing was performed with immunoSEQ multiplex PCR; in TCRdb, only in-frame clones are kept and a portion is missing. The sample includes 99,000 or so clones, roughly 80% of them seen just once. Sequences were obtained from peripheral blood. Source of these receptors: a woman older than 75 with acute or convalescent COVID-19. Each CDR3 is given with its conserved first and last residue. The D gene is left open where the match is weak.

D	V	J	DNA	CDR3
NA	TRBV6-2/TRBV6-3	TRBJ1-2	TGTGCCAGCAGTTACTTTGCGGGATACACCTTC	CASSYFAGYTF
NA	TRBV12-3/TRBV12-4	TRBJ2-1	TGTGCCAGCAGTTTTCAGGGTAACAATGAGCAGTTCTTC	CASSFQGNNEQFF
NA	TRBV28	TRBJ2-7	TGTGCCAGCAGTTTACTCTCCTACGAGCAGTACTTC	CASSLLSYEQYF
NA	TRBV29-1	TRBJ2-3	TGCAGCGTTTTGAACTTCGCAGATACGCAGTATTTT	CSVLNFADTQYF
TRBD1	TRBV4-1	TRBJ1-5	TGCGCCAGCAGCCCTCGACAGGGACGCAATCAGCCCCAGCATTTT	CASSPRQGRNQPQHF
NA	TRBV7-2	TRBJ2-4	TGTGCCAGCAGCTTAGCGACACGGTCCAACATTCAGTACTTC	CASSLATRSNIQYF
NA	TRBV3-1/TRBV3-2	TRBJ1-5	TGTGCCAGCAGCCAAGGCCAGGGGAGTCAGCCCCAGCATTTT	CASSQGQGSQPQHF
NA	TRBV6-5	TRBJ2-1	TGTGCCAGCAGTTACGGACAGAACAATGAGCAGTTCTTC	CASSYGQNNEQFF
TRBD1	TRBV4-1	TRBJ1-3	TGCGCCAGCAGCCAAGTTATCCAGGGGACAGGGACTGGAAACACCATATATTTT	CASSQVIQGTGTGNTIYF
NA	TRBV28	TRBJ2-6	TGTGCCAGCACCTCGACAGAGCTCTCTGGGGCCAACGTCCTGACTTTC	CASTSTELSGANVLTF
NA	TRBV6-6	TRBJ1-1	TGTGCCAGCAGTTACTCGGCGGGGGGTACTGAAGCTTTCTTT	CASSYSAGGTEAFF
NA	TRBV5-1	TRBJ2-2	TGCGCCAGCAGCTTAGCGGAGAGGAACACCGGGGAGCTGTTTTTT	CASSLAERNTGELFF
TRBD2	TRBV9	TRBJ2-5	TGTGCCAGCAGCGCTGGACTAGCTGTGGAGACCCAGTACTTC	CASSAGLAVETQYF
NA	TRBV7-2	TRBJ2-7	TGTGCCAGCAGCTTATGGCAGGCCTCCTACGAGCAGTACTTC	CASSLWQASYEQYF
NA	TRBV7-6	TRBJ2-1	TGTGCCAGCCGATCGGACGGGCAGGGCGGTGAGCAGTTCTTC	CASRSDGQGGEQFF
NA	TRBV12-3/TRBV12-4	TRBJ2-7	TGTGCCAGCAGTTCCGGACAATTTAAGTACTTC	CASSSGQFKYF
TRBD2	TRBV3-1/TRBV3-2	TRBJ2-7	TGTGCCAGCAGCCGGACTAGCGGGAGCTCCTACGAGCAGTACTTC	CASSRTSGSSYEQYF
TRBD1	TRBV28	TRBJ2-6	TGTGCCAGCAGTGGCACAGGGGCTGGGGCCAACGTCCTGACTTTC	CASSGTGAGANVLTF
NA	TRBV5-1	TRBJ1-5	TGCGCCAGCAGCTTGGACCCCCAGAAAGGCAATCAGCCCCAGCATTTT	CASSLDPQKGNQPQHF
NA	TRBV28	TRBJ2-1	TGTGCCAGCAGTCCGCATGGCAAGGAGCAGTTCTTC	CASSPHGKEQFF